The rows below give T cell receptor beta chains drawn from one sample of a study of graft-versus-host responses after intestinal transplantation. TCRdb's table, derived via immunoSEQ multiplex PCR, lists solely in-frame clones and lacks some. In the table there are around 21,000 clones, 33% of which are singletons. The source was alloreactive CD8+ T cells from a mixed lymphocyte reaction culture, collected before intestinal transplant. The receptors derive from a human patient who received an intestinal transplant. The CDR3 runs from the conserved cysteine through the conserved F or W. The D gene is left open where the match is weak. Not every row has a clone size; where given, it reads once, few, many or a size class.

CASSFRMNTEAFF | TGCGCCAGCAGCTTTCGTATGAACACTGAAGCTTTCTTT | TRBJ1-1 | few | - | TRBV5-1
CASGSTRVLGYTF | TGTGCTAGTGGTTCTACGAGGGTTCTAGGCTACACCTTC | TRBJ1-2 | - | - | TRBV12-5
CASSLLGGPADTQYF | TGTGCCAGCAGCTTACTTGGGGGGCCGGCAGATACGCAGTATTTT | TRBJ2-3 | - | - | TRBV7-6
CASSRTGVQIEYEQYF | TGTGCCAGCAGCCGAACTGGGGTACAGATAGAATACGAGCAGTACTTC | TRBJ2-7 | few | - | TRBV6-9
CASSIGGFPEAFF | TGTGCCAGTAGTATAGGAGGGTTTCCTGAAGCTTTCTTT | TRBJ1-1 | - | - | TRBV19
CASSEWTDEAFF | TGTGCCAGCAGCGAGTGGACAGATGAAGCTTTCTTT | TRBJ1-1 | - | - | TRBV11-2
CASSRAGALQGPIGYTF | TGCGCCAGCAGCCGAGCCGGTGCTTTACAGGGGCCCATAGGCTACACCTTC | TRBJ1-2 | - | TRBD1 | TRBV4-1
CASSKSDYDEQYF | TGTGCCAGCAGCAAATCGGACTACGACGAGCAGTACTTC | TRBJ2-7 | few | - | TRBV7-6
CASSLGTVSKGYTF | TGTGCCAGCAGCTTAGGGACTGTTTCAAAGGGCTACACCTTC | TRBJ1-2 | medium-sized | - | TRBV11-2
CASSYSSHRASEQFF | TGTGCCAGCAGTTACTCGAGTCACCGGGCTAGTGAGCAGTTCTTC | TRBJ2-1 | few | - | TRBV6-5
CASSPWTGRIAEQYF | TGCGCCAGCAGCCCCTGGACTGGCCGGATAGCCGAGCAGTACTTC | TRBJ2-7 | - | - | TRBV4-1
CASSLSQGLNTEAFF | TGTGCCAGCAGCTTATCACAGGGGTTGAACACTGAAGCTTTCTTT | TRBJ1-1 | few | TRBD1 | TRBV11-2
CASSLFRGGGGETQYF | TGTGCCAGCAGCTTGTTTCGGGGAGGAGGTGGAGAGACCCAGTACTTC | TRBJ2-5 | few | - | TRBV5-4
CASSLARSSYEQYF | TGTGCCAGCAGTTTAGCCAGGAGTTCTTACGAGCAGTACTTC | TRBJ2-7 | - | - | TRBV27
CASPGSSYEQYF | TGTGCCAGCCCCGGCTCCTCCTACGAGCAGTACTTC | TRBJ2-7 | - | - | TRBV10-3
CASFTGTASYNEQFF | TGTGCCAGCTTCACCGGGACAGCCTCCTACAATGAGCAGTTCTTC | TRBJ2-1 | - | TRBD1 | TRBV7-9
CASRFNEQFF | TGTGCCAGCCGGTTCAATGAGCAGTTCTTC | TRBJ2-1 | few | - | TRBV6-1
CASSSDTSDSYNEQFF | TGTGCCAGCAGTTCGGATACTAGTGACTCCTACAATGAGCAGTTCTTC | TRBJ2-1 | - | - | TRBV28
CAISLGLAGEGQETQYF | TGTGCCATCAGCCTGGGACTAGCGGGAGAGGGGCAAGAGACCCAGTACTTC | TRBJ2-5 | - | TRBD2 | TRBV10-3
CAISGRGLAGEETQYF | TGTGCCATCAGTGGGAGGGGACTAGCGGGAGAAGAGACCCAGTACTTC | TRBJ2-5 | once | TRBD2 | TRBV10-3
CASSSRTGQAFF | TGTGCCAGCAGTAGCCGGACAGGGCAAGCTTTCTTT | TRBJ1-1 | few | TRBD1 | TRBV6-5
CASSIRAVYNQPQHF | TGTGCCAGTAGTATAAGGGCAGTCTACAATCAGCCCCAGCATTTT | TRBJ1-5 | few | - | TRBV19
CASRREAGVTDTQYF | TGTGCCAGCAGAAGAGAAGCGGGAGTTACAGATACGCAGTATTTT | TRBJ2-3 | - | TRBD2 | TRBV7-6
CASSYSGNSMNEQFF | TGTGCCAGCAGTTACTCGGGGAACTCAATGAATGAGCAGTTCTTC | TRBJ2-1 | - | - | TRBV6-6
CASSLVLGYEQYF | TGTGCCAGCAGCTTAGTCCTCGGTTACGAGCAGTACTTC | TRBJ2-7 | few | - | TRBV7-2
CASSVDVGGAYNEQFF | TGTGCCAGCAGCGTAGATGTGGGGGGGGCCTACAATGAGCAGTTCTTC | TRBJ2-1 | - | TRBD2 | TRBV9
CASSLMGGYEQYF | TGTGCCAGCAGCTTAATGGGGGGCTACGAGCAGTACTTC | TRBJ2-7 | few | - | TRBV7-2
CASSYPQRGGLETQYF | TGCGCCAGCAGCTACCCACAGCGGGGGGGCCTGGAGACCCAGTACTTC | TRBJ2-5 | few | TRBD2 | TRBV5-1
CATLFGGGYTF | TGTGCCACTCTGTTTGGGGGTGGCTACACCTTC | TRBJ1-2 | - | - | TRBV19
CASSEWGTGVSNQPQHF | TGTGCCAGCAGTGAGTGGGGGACAGGGGTTAGCAATCAGCCCCAGCATTTT | TRBJ1-5 | few | TRBD1 | TRBV6-1
CASSLGGLYEQYF | TGTGCCAGCAGCTTAGGTGGCCTCTACGAGCAGTACTTC | TRBJ2-7 | - | - | TRBV2
CASSKRGRTALGRHTQYF | TGTGCCAGCAGCAAAAGGGGCAGAACGGCCCTGGGTCGACATACGCAGTATTTT | TRBJ2-3 | few | - | TRBV21-1
CASSPTPLDFVTQYF | TGTGCCAGCAGTCCCACCCCTTTGGACTTTGTTACGCAGTATTTT | TRBJ2-3 | - | - | TRBV27
CASSPGTSPIEQYF | TGTGCCAGCAGCCCCGGGACTAGCCCAATTGAGCAGTACTTC | TRBJ2-7 | - | TRBD2 | TRBV5-5
CASSYSNRGSSYEQYF | TGCGCCAGCAGCTACTCCAACAGGGGTTCATCCTACGAGCAGTACTTC | TRBJ2-7 | - | TRBD1 | TRBV5-1
CASSQSTGGFYEQYF | TGTGCCAGCAGCCAGTCGACAGGGGGGTTCTACGAGCAGTACTTC | TRBJ2-7 | few | TRBD1 | TRBV6-1
CASSQHMRGGRDEQFF | TGTGCCAGCAGCCAGCATATGCGGGGGGGCCGCGATGAGCAGTTCTTC | TRBJ2-1 | - | TRBD2 | TRBV14
CAIRRNYGYTF | TGTGCCATCAGAAGGAACTATGGCTACACCTTC | TRBJ1-2 | - | - | TRBV10-2
CASGTGELFF | TGTGCCAGCGGCACCGGGGAGCTGTTTTTT | TRBJ2-2 | - | - | TRBV6-5
CASSFGDTSYEQYF | TGTGCCAGCAGTTTCGGGGACACAAGCTACGAGCAGTACTTC | TRBJ2-7 | - | - | TRBV6-5
CASSLVDGGYGYTF | TGTGCCAGCAGCTTAGTGGATGGGGGGTATGGCTACACCTTC | TRBJ1-2 | - | - | TRBV11-2